What follows are 9 T cell receptor beta chains derived from one specimen sequenced in a study of T cells after yellow fever vaccination. TCRdb itself ran the 5' RACE reads through MiXCR, one entry per CDR3 protein. The repertoire holds 310,000 or so distinct CDR3 sequences, with 3% to 4.5% as singletons. The specimen comprised PBMCs, sampled on the day of the yellow fever booster vaccination. Source of these receptors: a man aged 18 to 35 who received the YFV17D yellow fever vaccine.

This clonotype was seen only a few times. This chain joins TRBV5-4 and TRBJ2-1; the D gene is possibly TRBD2 (6 bases). V lost 4 bases to trimming and J lost 5 bases, with 31 bases between them. The CDR3 contains 20 residues. CDR1 and CDR2 (germline): SGHNT, YYREEE (reference sequence). CDR3: CASSLRSFEVFGSFDNEQFF. The CDR3 DNA sequence: TGTGCCAGCAGCCTCAGGTCGTTTGAGGTGTTCGGGAGCTTTGACAATGAGCAGTTCTTC.

This clonotype was observed many times. V and J are TRBV7-9 and TRBJ2-5; D is ambiguous. CDR1 is SEHNR, CDR2 FQNEAQ, per germline (reference sequence). The CDR3 runs 13 residues. The V end lost 7 bases, the J end lost 5 bases, and 14 bases lay between the germline ends. DNA for the CDR3: TGTGCCAGCATCGGACCCGGTGGGGAGACCCAGTACTTC. Protein product: CASIGPGGETQYF.

The V gene is TRBV20-1, the J gene TRBJ2-5; TRBD2 is a possible D gene (7 bases). The CDR3 has 14 residues. The V gene lost 6 bases and the J gene lost 6 bases, with 20 bases spanning the gap. The germline gives CDR1 DFQATT, CDR2 SNEGSKA (reference sequence). The CDR3 here is CSAGEAGAVQTQYF. CDR3 nucleotides: TGCAGTGCCGGCGAGGCGGGGGCGGTACAGACCCAGTACTTC.

V usage is TRBV7-9 and J usage is TRBJ2-5, with D perhaps matching TRBD1 or TRBD2 (6 bases each). V lost 5 bases and J 5 bases, leaving 18 bases between the germline ends. The CDR3 totals 15 residues. In germline, CDR1 is SEHNR, CDR2 FQNEAQ (reference sequence). The CDR3 coding sequence is TGTGCCAGCAGCCTTGGGACGGGGGCGGATGAGACCCAGTACTTC. Translating gives CASSLGTGADETQYF.

This clonotype has ten or more counts. The rearrangement uses TRBV28 and TRBJ2-4, with TRBD2 matching over 9 bases. Germline V CDR1 and CDR2: MDHEN, SYDVKM. Trimming cost V 3 bases and J 7 bases; bases outside gene matches: 4. The CDR3 has 14 residues. CDR3 in amino acids: CASSLLAGSNIQYF. The CDR3 nucleotides read TGTGCCAGCAGTTTGCTAGCGGGGAGTAACATTCAGTACTTC.

CDR3 nucleotide sequence: TGTGCCAGCAGCTTAATGGAGGGGGCGAGCTCCTACAATGAGCAGTTCTTC. Its translation: CASSLMEGASSYNEQFF. The gene calls are TRBV7-2 and TRBJ2-1; the D gene is possibly TRBD1 (7 bases). CDR3 size: 17 residues. CDR1 is SGHTA, CDR2 FQGNSA, per germline. V was pared by 2 bases and J by 0 bases, with 14 bases between.

The V gene is TRBV6-6, the J gene TRBJ1-3; D is uncertain. This CDR3 comprises 14 residues. Germline CDR1 MNHNY, CDR2 SVGAGI (reference sequence). The V gene lost 8 bases and the J gene lost 0 bases, with 11 bases spanning the gap. The CDR3 bases are TGTGCCAGCGGAAATGACCTCTCTGGAAACACCATATATTTT. It codes for CASGNDLSGNTIYF.

This clonotype appeared many times. The chain joins TRBV5-4 to TRBJ2-7; 14 bases are a match to TRBD2. The ends lost 4 bases at V and 0 bases at J; junction bases unmatched: 6. CDR3 size: 17 residues. Germline V gives CDR1 SGHNT, CDR2 YYREEE (reference sequence). As DNA, the CDR3 is TGTGCCAGCAGCCGAGGACTAGCGGGGGGCAGCTCCTACGAGCAGTACGTC. It encodes CASSRGLAGGSSYEQYV.

This clonotype was found a few times. V is TRBV7-6 and J is TRBJ2-5; 9 bases fit TRBD2. Germline values: CDR1 SGHVS, CDR2 FNYEAQ. CDR3 size: 15 residues. J was trimmed by 3 bases and V by 5 bases; bases with no gene match: 7. The CDR3 region is CASSPGLAPKETQYF. Written as DNA, the CDR3 is TGTGCCAGCAGCCCCGGACTAGCGCCGAAAGAGACCCAGTACTTC.